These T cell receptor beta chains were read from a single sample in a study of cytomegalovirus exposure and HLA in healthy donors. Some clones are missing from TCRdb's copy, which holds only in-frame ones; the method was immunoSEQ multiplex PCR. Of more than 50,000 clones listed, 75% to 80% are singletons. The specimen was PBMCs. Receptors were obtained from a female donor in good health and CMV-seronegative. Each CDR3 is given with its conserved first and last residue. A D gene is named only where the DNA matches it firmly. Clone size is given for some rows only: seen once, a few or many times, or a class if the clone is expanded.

CASSLEWTSGRSEQFF	TGTGCCAGCAGCTTAGAATGGACTAGCGGGAGAAGTGAGCAGTTCTTC	TRBJ2-1	.	TRBD2	TRBV7-8
CASSLFQGAREQYF	TGCGCCAGCAGCTTGTTTCAGGGGGCTAGGGAGCAGTACTTC	TRBJ2-7	once	TRBD1	TRBV5-1
CASSLDWRYGYTF	TGTGCCAGCAGCTTAGATTGGAGGTATGGCTACACCTTC	TRBJ1-2	.	.	TRBV7-2
CASSRGGGAFYEQYF	TGTGCCAGCAGTCGGGGTGGCGGGGCTTTCTACGAGCAGTACTTC	TRBJ2-7	.	.	TRBV27
CASSLALSSYEQYF	TGTGCCAGCAGCTTAGCACTTAGCTCCTACGAGCAGTACTTC	TRBJ2-7	few	.	TRBV7-9
CASSRYIGGSPLHF	TGTGCCAGCAGTCGTTACATAGGAGGGTCCCCCCTCCACTTT	TRBJ1-6	.	.	TRBV27
CASATGEREWPQHF	TGTGCCAGCGCGACAGGGGAGAGGGAGTGGCCCCAGCATTTT	TRBJ1-5	.	TRBD1	TRBV9
CASKGEPVNQPQHF	TGTGCCAGTAAGGGAGAGCCCGTAAATCAGCCCCAGCATTTT	TRBJ1-5	.	.	TRBV19
CASSLPTTGYTGELFF	TGTGCCAGCAGCTTACCAACGACAGGCTACACCGGGGAGCTGTTTTTT	TRBJ2-2	.	.	TRBV5-8
CASSQFGLSRWTEAFF	TGCGCCAGCAGCCAATTTGGGCTAAGTCGGTGGACTGAAGCTTTCTTT	TRBJ1-1	.	.	TRBV4-1
CASSVIDRNQPQHF	TGCGCCAGCAGTGTGATTGACAGAAATCAGCCCCAGCATTTT	TRBJ1-5	.	.	TRBV10-1
CASSPRRLAGTDTQYF	TGTGCCAGCAGCCCCCGACGACTAGCGGGGACAGATACGCAGTATTTT	TRBJ2-3	.	TRBD2	TRBV9
CASSRQGVLSYNEQFF	TGTGCCAGCAGCCGGCAGGGGGTACTATCCTACAATGAGCAGTTCTTC	TRBJ2-1	.	TRBD1	TRBV27
CAISESGYEQYF	TGTGCCATCAGTGAGTCCGGTTACGAGCAGTACTTC	TRBJ2-7	.	.	TRBV10-3
CASGLVPGGRTDTQYF	TGTGCTAGTGGTTTGGTACCGGGGGGACGCACAGATACGCAGTATTTT	TRBJ2-3	.	TRBD2	TRBV12-5
CASTTGISYEQYF	TGTGCCAGCACAACAGGGATCTCCTACGAGCAGTACTTC	TRBJ2-7	few	.	TRBV5-6
CATSLGGITNGYTF	TGTGCCACCAGCCTCGGAGGCATAACGAACGGCTACACCTTC	TRBJ1-2	few	.	TRBV15
CASSSGTGDYEQYF	TGCGCCAGCAGCTCCGGGACAGGGGACTACGAGCAGTACTTC	TRBJ2-7	.	TRBD1	TRBV5-1
CASRGTGGNTEAFF	TGTGCCAGCAGAGGGACAGGTGGGAACACTGAAGCTTTCTTT	TRBJ1-1	.	TRBD1	TRBV2
CASSFGGNQPQHF	TGCGCCAGCAGCTTCGGAGGCAATCAGCCCCAGCATTTT	TRBJ1-5	.	.	TRBV5-1
CASSSIPTGGYTF	TGTGCCAGCAGTTCTATACCCACGGGTGGCTACACCTTC	TRBJ1-2	.	.	TRBV27
CASRQGGQAYQPQHF	TGTGCCAGCAGACAGGGGGGGCAGGCGTATCAGCCCCAGCATTTT	TRBJ1-5	.	TRBD1	TRBV27
CASSLRDIFATNEKLFF	TGTGCCAGCAGCCTTCGGGACATTTTTGCAACTAATGAAAAACTGTTTTTT	TRBJ1-4	.	.	TRBV4-2
CASSATGVYGYTF	TGTGCCAGCAGTGCGACAGGGGTCTATGGCTACACCTTC	TRBJ1-2	.	TRBD1	TRBV6-5
CASSYEVPNTEAFF	TGTGCCAGCAGCTACGAGGTTCCGAACACTGAAGCTTTCTTT	TRBJ1-1	.	.	TRBV11-1
CASSAILTGSEQYF	TGTGCCAGCAGTGCTATTTTAACAGGGTCCGAGCAGTACTTC	TRBJ2-7	once	.	TRBV2
CASTIEPGLAGEALRNEQFF	TGTGCCAGCACCATTGAACCGGGACTAGCGGGAGAAGCTCTCCGTAATGAGCAGTTCTTC	TRBJ2-1	once	TRBD2	TRBV13
CASSRLPGTEDSNQPQHF	TGTGCCAGCAGTCGACTACCCGGGACTGAAGATAGCAATCAGCCCCAGCATTTT	TRBJ1-5	.	.	TRBV2
CASSLGQGNEQYF	TGTGCCAGCAGCTTGGGGCAGGGGAACGAGCAGTACTTC	TRBJ2-7	.	.	TRBV5-4
CASSQEGQVLYEQYF	TGTGCCAGCAGCCAAGAAGGACAGGTATTGTACGAGCAGTACTTC	TRBJ2-7	.	TRBD1	TRBV4-2
CASSLTGSSTDTQYF	TGTGCCAGCAGCTTAACCGGGAGTAGCACAGATACGCAGTATTTT	TRBJ2-3	once	.	TRBV5-5
CASGEGAATDTQYF	TGTGCCAGTGGTGAGGGGGCGGCCACAGATACGCAGTATTTT	TRBJ2-3	.	TRBD1	TRBV19
CASSRTSGGGGELFF	TGTGCCAGCAGTCGGACTAGCGGGGGGGGCGGGGAGCTGTTTTTT	TRBJ2-2	few	TRBD2	TRBV4-2
CASSAAGMGNQPQHF	TGTGCCAGCAGTGCCGCAGGGATGGGGAATCAGCCCCAGCATTTT	TRBJ1-5	.	.	TRBV28
CASSIGGDGNTIYF	TGTGCCAGTAGTATTGGAGGGGATGGAAACACCATATATTTT	TRBJ1-3	.	.	TRBV19
CASRGQGAVISPLHF	TGTGCCAGCAGGGGACAGGGGGCAGTGATTTCACCCCTCCACTTT	TRBJ1-6	.	TRBD1	TRBV6-1
CASGLSTGIGEQFF	TGTGCTAGTGGTTTGTCGACAGGGATAGGAGAGCAGTTCTTC	TRBJ2-1	.	TRBD1	TRBV12-5
CASSSRGGNEKLFF	TGTGCCAGCAGCTCCCGAGGGGGAAATGAAAAACTGTTTTTT	TRBJ1-4	.	.	TRBV13
CSVEAGQAYEQYF	TGCAGCGTTGAGGCGGGACAGGCCTACGAGCAGTACTTC	TRBJ2-7	.	TRBD1	TRBV29-1
CASRHLAGGSQRTGELFF	TGTGCCAGCAGACACCTAGCGGGAGGCTCACAACGCACCGGGGAGCTGTTTTTT	TRBJ2-2	.	TRBD2	TRBV5-6
CATSASTTGIGDYEQYF	TGTGCCACCAGCGCGAGTACCACAGGGATCGGGGACTACGAGCAGTACTTC	TRBJ2-7	.	.	TRBV15
CASSWGDTEAFF	TGTGCCAGCAGTTGGGGGGACACTGAAGCTTTCTTT	TRBJ1-1	.	.	TRBV28
CASSQRLVTDTQYF	TGTGCCAGCAGCCAGAGACTAGTGACAGATACGCAGTATTTT	TRBJ2-3	.	.	TRBV7-8
CASSLEDYTEAFF	TGTGCCAGCAGCCTCGAGGACTACACTGAAGCTTTCTTT	TRBJ1-1	.	.	TRBV6-1
CASSPPGGYEQYF	TGTGCCAGCTCACCGCCAGGGGGCTACGAGCAGTACTTC	TRBJ2-7	.	TRBD1	TRBV18
CASSPGTSMETQYF	TGTGCCAGCAGCCCCGGGACTAGCATGGAGACCCAGTACTTC	TRBJ2-5	.	TRBD2	TRBV7-3
CASSYPGQGDTEAFF	TGTGCCAGCAGTTACCCGGGACAGGGGGACACTGAAGCTTTCTTT	TRBJ1-1	.	TRBD1	TRBV6-6
CASSIGRQGDTEAFF	TGTGCCAGTAGTATAGGGCGGCAGGGGGACACTGAAGCTTTCTTT	TRBJ1-1	.	TRBD1	TRBV19
CASVTSGGVYEQYF	TGTGCCAGCGTAACTAGCGGGGGGGTTTACGAGCAGTACTTC	TRBJ2-7	.	TRBD2	TRBV2
CASSLTSTRGAGNEQFF	TGTGCCAGCAGCTTAACGAGTACCAGGGGCGCGGGCAATGAGCAGTTCTTC	TRBJ2-1	.	.	TRBV7-3
CASTPVGVIYGYTF	TGTGCCAGCACTCCGGTCGGGGTAATCTATGGCTACACCTTC	TRBJ1-2	.	.	TRBV19
CASSRSTGTGSSYEQYF	TGTGCCAGTAGTAGATCGACCGGGACAGGGTCTTCCTACGAGCAGTACTTC	TRBJ2-7	few	TRBD1	TRBV19
CAWRDAGLRTEKLFF	TGTGCCTGGAGAGACGCGGGACTGCGAACTGAAAAACTGTTTTTT	TRBJ1-4	once	.	TRBV30
CASRKGDRFNSPLHF	TGTGCCAGTCGCAAGGGGGACAGGTTTAATTCACCCCTCCACTTT	TRBJ1-6	.	TRBD1	TRBV5-6
CASRGSQETQYF	TGTGCCAGTAGGGGGAGCCAAGAGACCCAGTACTTC	TRBJ2-5	.	.	TRBV19